The T cell receptor (beta chain) under discussion was sequenced for a study of shared clonotypes between healthy human individuals. Study-level results: Sampling covered nothing but blood. Tissue TCR repertoires likely differ from those found in blood.

Points on this clone: Its antigen is still unknown.

Trimming took 4 bases from V and 4 from J, leaving 13 bases between them. The germline CDR1 and CDR2 sequences are SNHLY and FYNNEI. The CDR3 consists of 14 residues. Some clones are missing from TCRdb's copy, which holds only in-frame ones; the method was immunoSEQ multiplex PCR. Counted here are over 400,000 clones, about 84% occurring once; the ten biggest clones make up roughly 13%. The chain links TRBV2 to TRBJ2-5; D not certain. The material sequenced was PBMCs. This TCR came from a woman between 35 and 50 years old in good health. Some clones in this sample may be carry-over from other donors' samples. Here the CDR3 reads CASSGEAIGETQYF. The CDR3 bases are TGTGCCAGCAGTGGGGAAGCTATAGGAGAGACCCAGTACTTC.